The 17 T cell receptor beta chains listed next were all sequenced from one sample in a study of identical twins. TCRdb redid the calling of the 5' RACE reads with MiXCR, one entry per CDR3 protein. The sample contains under 900,000 distinct CDR3 sequences, 12% of which appear only once. The same sample was also studied in work on yellow fever vaccine responses in identical twins.

The sample comprised PBMCs. The receptors come from a woman between 18 and 30 years old in good health.

In this sample, this clonotype turned up a few times. The chain employs TRBV7-2 and TRBJ2-1; the match to TRBD2 covers 8 bases. The CDR3 extends over 16 amino acids. From germline, CDR1 is SGHTA and CDR2 FQGNSA. V lost 1 base and J lost 3; bases outside the gene matches: 5. The CDR3 DNA follows: TGTGCCAGCAGCTTAGGGACTAGCCTCAGCTACAATGAGCAGTTCTTC. As protein: CASSLGTSLSYNEQFF.

This sequence joins TRBV28 and TRBJ2-2, with TRBD2 identical over 8 bases. There are 15 residues in the CDR3. Per germline, CDR1 MDHEN and CDR2 SYDVKM. V lost 3 bases, J lost 5 bases, and 5 bases stayed unmatched. The CDR3 DNA is TGTGCCAGCAGTTTTTCAGCTAGCGGGACCGGGGAGCTGTTTTTT. It is translated as CASSFSASGTGELFF.

This rearrangement joins TRBV6-1 to TRBJ2-7, with 11 bases that match TRBD1. CDR3 length: 16 residues. Per germline, CDR1 MNHNS and CDR2 SASEGT. With 0 bases clipped from V and 7 bases from J, the junction kept 8 bases outside the gene matches. Here the CDR3 reads CASSEAVGTGGLEQYV. In DNA form, the CDR3 reads TGTGCCAGCAGTGAAGCCGTTGGGACAGGGGGACTTGAGCAGTACGTC.

The chain joins TRBV27 to TRBJ1-5; 9 bases agree with TRBD1. Germline V lookup: CDR1 MNHEY, CDR2 SMNVEV (reference sequence). With 5 bases clipped from V and 5 bases from J, the junction kept 7 bases outside the gene matches. The CDR3 has 15 residues. The CDR3 is CASSPYRDRDQPQHF. The CDR3 DNA sequence: TGTGCCAGCAGTCCATACCGGGACAGGGATCAGCCCCAGCATTTT.

A few counts support this clonotype. The rearrangement joins TRBV27 to TRBJ2-7; tentative D call: TRBD1 (6 bases). V was trimmed by 1 base and J by 0 bases, leaving 10 bases between them. Germline values: CDR1 MNHEY, CDR2 SMNVEV (reference sequence). There are 15 residues in the CDR3. The CDR3 region has the DNA TGTGCCAGCAGTTTATTTGGGACATTCTCCTACGAGCAGTACTTC. This encodes CASSLFGTFSYEQYF.

V and J are TRBV12-3 or TRBV12-4 and TRBJ1-2, with a tentative D call TRBD1 (6 bases). The CDR3 spans 20 residues. Trimming cost V 6 bases and J 0 bases, with 29 bases left between them. CDR3 DNA: TGTGCCAGCAGAGGCCCGCGGGCGGGTGGGGGGCCTATAGCTAACTATGGCTACACCTTC. Translated, it gives CASRGPRAGGGPIANYGYTF.

About this clonotype: Sequence at one end of the junction differs from germline and may be a read error. The V and J genes are TRBV28 and TRBJ2-6; TRBD1 is a possible D gene (6 bases). CDR1 and CDR2 from the germline V gene are MDHEN and SYDVKM. This CDR3 has 15 residues. CDR3 nucleotide sequence: TGTGCCAGCAGTGGGACACTCTCTGGGACCAACGTCCTGACTTTC. Translation gives CASSGTLSGTNVLTF.

This clonotype has only a few counts. The chain joins TRBV19 to TRBJ2-1, with 8 nucleotides matching TRBD1. The V gene's germline CDR1 is LNHDA and CDR2 SQIVND (reference sequence). V lost 8 bases, J lost 3 bases, and 3 bases stayed unmatched. The CDR3 runs to 13 residues. CDR3 residues: CASLDRGYNEQFF. DNA of the CDR3: TGTGCCAGTCTAGACAGGGGCTACAATGAGCAGTTCTTC.

This clonotype has a handful of counts. This rearrangement joins TRBV6-6 to TRBJ1-2, with no clear D. Germline CDR1 and CDR2: MNHNY and SVGAGI (reference sequence). Trimming cost V 0 bases and J 6 bases, with 5 bases left between them. The CDR3 length is 12 residues. CDR3 loop: CASSYSTDGYTF. In nucleotides, the CDR3 is TGTGCCAGCAGTTACTCGACGGATGGCTACACCTTC.

J is TRBJ1-6 and V is TRBV20-1, with D unresolved. The V gene's germline CDR1 is DFQATT and CDR2 SNEGSKA (reference sequence). The CDR3 is 12 amino acids. Trimming stripped 0 bases from V and 8 bases from J, with 5 bases between. This CDR3 is CSARDADSPLHF. In DNA form, the CDR3 reads TGCAGTGCTAGAGATGCCGATTCACCCCTCCACTTT.

The chain carries TRBV4-1 and TRBJ2-3; D is possibly TRBD1 (5 bases). The CDR3 is made up of 14 amino acids. V lost 0 bases, J lost 2 bases, and 6 bases lay in between. Per the germline V gene, CDR1 is MGHRA and CDR2 is YSYEKL. CDR3 sequence reads: CASSQETVTDTQYF. The DNA for the CDR3 is TGCGCCAGCAGCCAAGAGACAGTCACAGATACGCAGTATTTT.

The table lists this clonotype with a few counts. The genes are TRBV6-5 and TRBJ2-2, with 10 bases fitting TRBD2. Unmatched junction bases numbered 10, after V lost 2 bases and J lost 4 bases. Germline V gene sequence: CDR1 MNHEY, CDR2 SVGAGI. The CDR3 covers 18 residues. CDR3 sequence (DNA): TGTGCCAGCAGTTACGGCCTTACTAGCGGGGTGGGCACCGGGGAGCTGTTTTTT. Protein product: CASSYGLTSGVGTGELFF.

The sample holds a few counts of this clonotype. The chain uses TRBV5-5 and TRBJ2-3; 8 nucleotides line up with TRBD2. Germline CDR1 SGHKS, CDR2 YYEKEE (reference sequence). The V gene end was trimmed by 6 bases and the J gene end by 0 bases; junction bases not matched to a gene: 9. The CDR3 extends over 16 amino acids. CDR3: CASTLSGGYSTDTQYF. The CDR3 DNA reads TGTGCCAGCACCCTCAGCGGGGGTTACAGCACAGATACGCAGTATTTT.

The V and J genes are TRBV7-9 and TRBJ2-3; TRBD2 aligns across 8 bases. This CDR3 is 16 amino acids long. The germline CDR1 and CDR2 sequences are SEHNR and FQNEAQ (reference sequence). After removal of 5 bases from V and 2 bases from J, the junction contained 9 bases not matched to a gene. The CDR3 DNA follows: TGTGCCAGCAGCCGAAATAGCGGGGCAGCCACAGATACGCAGTATTTT. It encodes CASSRNSGAATDTQYF.

This clonotype showed up many times. The chain uses TRBV10-3 and TRBJ2-7; D might be TRBD2 (6 bases). V shed 6 bases and J shed 6 bases, with 18 bases lying between them. The CDR3 covers 14 residues. CDR1 and CDR2 (germline): ENHRY, SYGVKD. The CDR3 spells CAISEDGGRREQYF. DNA for the CDR3: TGTGCCATCAGCGAGGACGGGGGTCGGCGCGAGCAGTACTTC.

This clonotype was seen many times. The chain couples TRBV29-1 to TRBJ1-1, with D possibly TRBD1 on 5 matching bases. CDR1 and CDR2 from the germline V gene are SQVTM and ANQGSEA. The CDR3 spans 12 residues. The germline V and J ends were trimmed by 0 bases and 3 bases, with 5 bases remaining between them. In nucleotides, the CDR3 is TGCAGCGTTGAAGAGGGGGACACTGAAGCTTTCTTT. This translates into CSVEEGDTEAFF.

This clonotype was picked up a small number of times. The chain links TRBV12-3 or TRBV12-4 to TRBJ1-4, with D tentatively TRBD1 (6 bases). V was clipped by 4 bases and J by 4 bases, with 13 bases between them. CDR3 length: 15 residues. Here the CDR3 reads CASSSQTGDNEKLFF. The DNA for the CDR3 is TGTGCCAGCAGTTCCCAGACAGGCGATAATGAAAAACTGTTTTTT.